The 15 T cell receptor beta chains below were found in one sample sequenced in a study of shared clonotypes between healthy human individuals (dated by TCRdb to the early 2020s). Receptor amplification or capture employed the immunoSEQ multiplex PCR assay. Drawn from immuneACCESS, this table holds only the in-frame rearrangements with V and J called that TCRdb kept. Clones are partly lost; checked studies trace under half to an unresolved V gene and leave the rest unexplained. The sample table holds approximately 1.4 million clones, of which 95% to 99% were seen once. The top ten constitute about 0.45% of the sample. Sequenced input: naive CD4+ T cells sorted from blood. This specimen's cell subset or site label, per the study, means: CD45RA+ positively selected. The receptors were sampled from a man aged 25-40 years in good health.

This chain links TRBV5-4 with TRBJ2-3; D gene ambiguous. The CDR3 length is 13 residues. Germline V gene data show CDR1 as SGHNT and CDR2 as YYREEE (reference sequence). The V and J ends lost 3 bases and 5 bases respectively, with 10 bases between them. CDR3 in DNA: TGTGCCAGCAGCTCCGTCCCGCGAGATACGCAGTATTTT. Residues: CASSSVPRDTQYF.

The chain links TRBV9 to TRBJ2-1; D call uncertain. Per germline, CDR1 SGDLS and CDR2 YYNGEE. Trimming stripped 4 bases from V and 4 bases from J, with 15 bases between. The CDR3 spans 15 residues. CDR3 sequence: CASSPPPGFYNEQFF. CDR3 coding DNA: TGTGCCAGCAGCCCACCTCCCGGGTTTTACAATGAGCAGTTCTTC.

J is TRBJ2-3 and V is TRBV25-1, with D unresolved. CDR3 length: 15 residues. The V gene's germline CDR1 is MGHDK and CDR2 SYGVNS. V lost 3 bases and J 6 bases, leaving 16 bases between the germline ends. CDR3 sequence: CASSDLPLAADTQYF. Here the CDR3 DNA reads TGTGCCAGCAGTGACTTGCCCCTGGCGGCCGATACGCAGTATTTT.

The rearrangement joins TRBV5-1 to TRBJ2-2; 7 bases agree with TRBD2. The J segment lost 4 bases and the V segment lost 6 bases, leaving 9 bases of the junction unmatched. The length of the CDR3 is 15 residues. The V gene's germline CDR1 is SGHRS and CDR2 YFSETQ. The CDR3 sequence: CASTNGLVGTGELFF. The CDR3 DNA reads TGCGCCAGCACGAACGGACTAGTTGGCACCGGGGAGCTGTTTTTT.

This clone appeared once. The CDR3 DNA is TGCGCCAGCAGCTTAGACCCCCCGGGGGAGAAACTGTTTTTT. This encodes CASSLDPPGEKLFF. This sequence joins TRBV5-1 and TRBJ1-4; perhaps TRBD1 as D (5 bases). The germline gives CDR1 SGHRS, CDR2 YFSETQ. This CDR3 region has 14 residues. Trimming removed 2 bases from V and 11 bases from J, with 16 bases in between.

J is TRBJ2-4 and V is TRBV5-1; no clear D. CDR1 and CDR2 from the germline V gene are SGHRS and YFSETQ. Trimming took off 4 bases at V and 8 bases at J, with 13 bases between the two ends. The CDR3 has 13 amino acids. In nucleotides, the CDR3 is TGCGCCAGCAGCCTCAAGGGCGGCGACATTCAGTACTTC. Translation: CASSLKGGDIQYF.

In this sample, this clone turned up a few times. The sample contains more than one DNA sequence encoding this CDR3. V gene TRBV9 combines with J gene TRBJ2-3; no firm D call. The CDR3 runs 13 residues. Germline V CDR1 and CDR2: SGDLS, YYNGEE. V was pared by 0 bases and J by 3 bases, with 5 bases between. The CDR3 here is CASSVATTDTQYF. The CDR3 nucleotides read TGTGCCAGCAGCGTAGCTACAACAGATACGCAGTATTTT.

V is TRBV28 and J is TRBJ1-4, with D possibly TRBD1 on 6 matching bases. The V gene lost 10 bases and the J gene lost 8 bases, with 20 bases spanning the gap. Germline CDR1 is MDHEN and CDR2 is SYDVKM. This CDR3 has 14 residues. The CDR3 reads CATYSAPGQEKLFF. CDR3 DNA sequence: TGTGCCACCTATAGTGCCCCTGGACAGGAAAAACTGTTTTTT.

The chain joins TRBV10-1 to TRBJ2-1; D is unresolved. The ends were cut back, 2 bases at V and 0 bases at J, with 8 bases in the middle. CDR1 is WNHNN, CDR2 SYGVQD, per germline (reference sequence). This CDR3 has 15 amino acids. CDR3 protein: CASSEGPSSYNEQFF. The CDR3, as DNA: TGCGCCAGCAGTGAGGGCCCGAGCTCCTACAATGAGCAGTTCTTC.

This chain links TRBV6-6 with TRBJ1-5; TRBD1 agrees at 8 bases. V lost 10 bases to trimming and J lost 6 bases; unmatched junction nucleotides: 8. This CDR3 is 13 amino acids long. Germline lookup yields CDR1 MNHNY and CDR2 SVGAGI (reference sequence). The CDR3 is CAIGQGVRQPQHF. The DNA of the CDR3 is TGTGCCATTGGACAGGGTGTTCGTCAGCCCCAGCATTTT.

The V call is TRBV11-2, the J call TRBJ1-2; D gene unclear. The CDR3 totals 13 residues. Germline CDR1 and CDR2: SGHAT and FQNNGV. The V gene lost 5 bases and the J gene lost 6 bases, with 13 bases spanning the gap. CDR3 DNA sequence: TGTGCCAGCAGCCCAGAAGGCGTGGATGGCTACACCTTC. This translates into CASSPEGVDGYTF.

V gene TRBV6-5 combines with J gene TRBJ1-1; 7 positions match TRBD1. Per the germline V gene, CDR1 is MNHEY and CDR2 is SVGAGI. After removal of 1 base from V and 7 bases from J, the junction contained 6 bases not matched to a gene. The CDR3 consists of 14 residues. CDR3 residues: CASSYLTGVGEAFF. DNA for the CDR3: TGTGCCAGCAGTTACTTAACAGGGGTTGGTGAAGCTTTCTTT.

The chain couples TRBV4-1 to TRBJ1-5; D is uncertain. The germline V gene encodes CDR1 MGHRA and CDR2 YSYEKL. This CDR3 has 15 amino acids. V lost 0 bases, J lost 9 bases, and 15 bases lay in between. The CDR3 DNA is TGCGCCAGCAGCCAAGAGAGGGCCGTTCATGGGCCCCAGCATTTT. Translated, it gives CASSQERAVHGPQHF.

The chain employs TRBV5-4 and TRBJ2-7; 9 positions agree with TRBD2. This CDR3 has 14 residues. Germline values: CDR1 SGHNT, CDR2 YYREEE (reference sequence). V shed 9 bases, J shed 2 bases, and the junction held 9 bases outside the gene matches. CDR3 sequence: CATYTAGGTYEQYF. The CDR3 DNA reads TGTGCCACCTATACAGCGGGAGGCACCTACGAGCAGTACTTC.

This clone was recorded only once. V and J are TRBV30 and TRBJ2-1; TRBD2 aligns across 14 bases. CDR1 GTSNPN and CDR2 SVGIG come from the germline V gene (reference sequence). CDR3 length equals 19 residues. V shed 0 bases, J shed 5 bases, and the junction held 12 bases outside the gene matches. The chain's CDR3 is CAWSVPHPGLAGVNNEQFF. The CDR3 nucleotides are TGTGCCTGGAGTGTACCCCACCCGGGACTAGCGGGAGTTAACAATGAGCAGTTCTTC.